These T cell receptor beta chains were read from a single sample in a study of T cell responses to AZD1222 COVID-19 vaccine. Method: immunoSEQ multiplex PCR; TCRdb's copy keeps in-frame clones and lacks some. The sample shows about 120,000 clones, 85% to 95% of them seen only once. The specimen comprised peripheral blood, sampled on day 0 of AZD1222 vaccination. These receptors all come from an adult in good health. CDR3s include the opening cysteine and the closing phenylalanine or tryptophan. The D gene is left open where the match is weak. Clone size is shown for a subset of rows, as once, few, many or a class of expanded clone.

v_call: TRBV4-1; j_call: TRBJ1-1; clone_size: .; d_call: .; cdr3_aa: CASSFRQVGVNTEAFF; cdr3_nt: TGCGCCAGCAGCTTTCGACAGGTTGGGGTGAACACTGAAGCTTTCTTT
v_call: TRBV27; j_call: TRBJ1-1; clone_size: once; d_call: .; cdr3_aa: CASRGFPGRTEAFF; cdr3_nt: TGTGCCAGCCGGGGGTTCCCGGGTCGGACTGAAGCTTTCTTT
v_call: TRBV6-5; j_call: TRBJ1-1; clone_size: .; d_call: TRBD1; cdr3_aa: CASKAGQGSTEAFF; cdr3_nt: TGTGCCTCTAAAGCGGGACAGGGAAGTACTGAAGCTTTCTTT
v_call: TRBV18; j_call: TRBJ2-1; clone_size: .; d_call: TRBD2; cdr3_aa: CASSPGGPFEQFF; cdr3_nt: TGTGCCAGCTCACCGGGAGGGCCTTTTGAGCAGTTCTTC
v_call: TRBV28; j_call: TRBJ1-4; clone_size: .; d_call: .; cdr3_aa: CASSTTGIGEKLFF; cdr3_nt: TGTGCCAGCAGTACCACTGGGATTGGAGAAAAACTGTTTTTT
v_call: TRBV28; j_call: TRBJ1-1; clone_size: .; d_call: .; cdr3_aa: CASSLSLTELGGNTEAFF; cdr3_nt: TGTGCCAGCAGTTTATCCTTAACCGAGTTAGGGGGGAACACTGAAGCTTTCTTT
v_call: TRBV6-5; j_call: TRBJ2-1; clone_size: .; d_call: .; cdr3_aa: CASRPGGGNEQFF; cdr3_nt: TGTGCCAGCAGACCAGGGGGAGGCAATGAGCAGTTCTTC
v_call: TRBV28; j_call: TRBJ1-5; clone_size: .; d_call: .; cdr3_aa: CASLFTGGNQPQHF; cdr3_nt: TGTGCCAGCCTCTTTACGGGCGGCAATCAGCCCCAGCATTTT
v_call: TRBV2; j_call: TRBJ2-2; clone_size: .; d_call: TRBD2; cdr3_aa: CASSEALPGLAGVRTGELFF; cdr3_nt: TGTGCCAGCAGTGAAGCGCTTCCGGGACTAGCGGGAGTAAGGACCGGGGAGCTGTTTTTT
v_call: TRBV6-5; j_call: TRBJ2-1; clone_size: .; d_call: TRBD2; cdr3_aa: CASKPSGRYEQFF; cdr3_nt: TGTGCCAGCAAACCCAGCGGGAGATATGAGCAGTTCTTC
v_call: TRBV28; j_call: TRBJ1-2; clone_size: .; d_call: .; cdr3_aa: CASSLWGTAETAYGYTF; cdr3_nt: TGTGCCAGCAGTTTATGGGGAACAGCGGAAACGGCCTATGGCTACACCTTC
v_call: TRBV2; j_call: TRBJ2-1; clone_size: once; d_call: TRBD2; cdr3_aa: CASRELAGVPNEQFF; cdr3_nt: TGTGCCAGCAGGGAGCTAGCGGGAGTCCCCAATGAGCAGTTCTTC
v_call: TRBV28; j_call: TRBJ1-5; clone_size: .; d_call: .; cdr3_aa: CASSFKGRQPQHF; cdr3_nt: TGTGCCAGCAGTTTTAAGGGACGTCAGCCCCAGCATTTT
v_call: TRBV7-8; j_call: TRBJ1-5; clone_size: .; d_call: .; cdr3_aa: CASSLGNQPQHF; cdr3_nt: TGTGCCAGCAGCTTAGGGAATCAGCCCCAGCATTTT
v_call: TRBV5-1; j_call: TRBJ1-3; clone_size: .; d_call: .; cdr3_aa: CASSLDGSGNTIYF; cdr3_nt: TGCGCCAGCAGCTTGGACGGCTCTGGAAACACCATATATTTT
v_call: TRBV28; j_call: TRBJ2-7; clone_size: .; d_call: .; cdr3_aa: CASTPPGAFRPGEQYF; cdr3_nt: TGTGCCAGCACCCCCCCGGGGGCGTTTCGACCAGGCGAGCAGTACTTC
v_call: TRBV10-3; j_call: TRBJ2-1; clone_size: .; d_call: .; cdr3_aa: CATEEGGGNEQFF; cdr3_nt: TGTGCCACCGAGGAGGGGGGAGGCAATGAGCAGTTCTTC
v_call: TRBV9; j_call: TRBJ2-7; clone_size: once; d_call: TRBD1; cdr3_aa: CASSPGGTGVEQYF; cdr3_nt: TGTGCCAGCAGCCCAGGGGGGACAGGGGTCGAGCAGTACTTC
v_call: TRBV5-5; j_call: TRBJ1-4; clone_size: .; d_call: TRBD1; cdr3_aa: CASSRDRGKINEKLFF; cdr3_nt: TGTGCCAGCAGCCGGGACAGGGGAAAGATCAATGAAAAACTGTTTTTT
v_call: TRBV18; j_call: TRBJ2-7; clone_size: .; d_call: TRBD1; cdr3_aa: CASSPPGGRTGTYEQYF; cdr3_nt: TGTGCCAGCTCACCACCAGGGGGGAGGACAGGGACCTACGAGCAGTACTTC
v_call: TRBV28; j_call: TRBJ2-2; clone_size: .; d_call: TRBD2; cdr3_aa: CASSFPSGTGELFF; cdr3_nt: TGTGCCAGCAGTTTCCCTAGCGGAACCGGGGAGCTGTTTTTT
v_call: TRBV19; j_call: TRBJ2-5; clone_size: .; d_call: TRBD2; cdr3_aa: CASNLADFQETQYF; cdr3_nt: TGTGCCAGCAACCTAGCGGATTTTCAAGAGACCCAGTACTTC
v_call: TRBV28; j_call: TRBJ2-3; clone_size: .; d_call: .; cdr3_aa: CASSRMQGGDTQYF; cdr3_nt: TGTGCCAGCAGCCGCATGCAAGGAGGAGATACGCAGTATTTT
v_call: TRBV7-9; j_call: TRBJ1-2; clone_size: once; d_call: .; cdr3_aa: CASSPRRGGPDATLPGYTF; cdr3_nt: TGTGCCAGCAGCCCGAGAAGGGGGGGTCCGGACGCCACCCTTCCTGGCTACACCTTC
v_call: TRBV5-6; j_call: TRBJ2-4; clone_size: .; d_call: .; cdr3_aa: CASSLLVAKNIQYF; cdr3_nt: TGTGCCAGCAGCTTGTTAGTAGCCAAAAACATTCAGTACTTC
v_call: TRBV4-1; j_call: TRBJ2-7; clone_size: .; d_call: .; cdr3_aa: CASSHFPSSGSYEQYF; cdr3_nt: TGCGCCAGCAGCCATTTTCCTAGCTCTGGGTCCTACGAGCAGTACTTC
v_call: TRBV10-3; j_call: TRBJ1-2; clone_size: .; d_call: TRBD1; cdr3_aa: CAIPGQGAFGYTF; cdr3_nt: TGTGCCATCCCGGGACAGGGGGCTTTTGGCTACACCTTC
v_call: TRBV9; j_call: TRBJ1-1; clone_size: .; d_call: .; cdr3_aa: CASSVLGGLNTEAFF; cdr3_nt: TGTGCCAGCAGCGTATTAGGGGGGCTGAACACTGAAGCTTTCTTT
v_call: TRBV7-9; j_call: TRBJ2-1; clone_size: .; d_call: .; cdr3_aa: CASSLAAGGNEQFF; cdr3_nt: TGTGCCAGCAGCTTAGCGGCGGGTGGCAATGAGCAGTTCTTC
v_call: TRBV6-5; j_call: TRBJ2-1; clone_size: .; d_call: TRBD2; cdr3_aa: CAGGSPYNEQFF; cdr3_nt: TGTGCCGGCGGGAGCCCTTACAATGAGCAGTTCTTC
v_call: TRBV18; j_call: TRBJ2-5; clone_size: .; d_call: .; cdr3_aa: CASSPISARGETQYF; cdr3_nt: TGTGCCAGCTCACCTATCTCAGCGCGGGGAGAGACCCAGTACTTC
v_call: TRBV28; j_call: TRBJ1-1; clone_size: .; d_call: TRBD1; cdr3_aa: CASSSPGGGEAEAFF; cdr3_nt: TGTGCCAGCAGTTCCCCAGGGGGCGGAGAGGCTGAAGCTTTCTTT
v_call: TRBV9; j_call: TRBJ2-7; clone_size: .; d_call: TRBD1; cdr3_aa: CASSEALVGDRTYEQYF; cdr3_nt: TGTGCCAGCAGCGAAGCCCTAGTTGGGGACAGGACCTACGAGCAGTACTTC
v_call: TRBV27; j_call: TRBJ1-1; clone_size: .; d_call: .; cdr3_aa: CASKWSTGGTEAFF; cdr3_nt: TGTGCCAGCAAATGGTCGACCGGGGGCACTGAAGCTTTCTTT
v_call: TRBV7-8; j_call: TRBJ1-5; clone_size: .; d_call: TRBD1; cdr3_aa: CASSSRGRDQPQHF; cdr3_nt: TGTGCCAGCAGCTCAAGGGGGCGCGATCAGCCCCAGCATTTT
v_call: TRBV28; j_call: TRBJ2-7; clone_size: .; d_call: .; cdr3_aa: CASSYLGFYEQYF; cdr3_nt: TGTGCCAGCAGCTACTTAGGTTTCTACGAGCAGTACTTC
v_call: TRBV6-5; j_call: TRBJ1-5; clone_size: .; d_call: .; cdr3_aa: CASSPPGNSNQPQHF; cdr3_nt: TGTGCCAGCAGTCCCCCGGGGAATAGCAATCAGCCCCAGCATTTT